The 27 T cell receptor beta chains below come from one sample, sequenced in a study of T cells after yellow fever vaccination. MiXCR, applied by TCRdb to the 5' RACE reads, yields one record per CDR3 protein. The repertoire holds a few hundred thousand distinct CDR3 sequences, with approximately 5.7% as singletons. This sample comprised PBMCs, obtained 5 days after the yellow fever booster vaccination. Receptor source: a man between 25 and 39 years old who received the YFV17D yellow fever vaccine.

This clonotype appeared a few times. V usage is TRBV6-1 and J usage is TRBJ2-3, with D possibly matching TRBD2 (5 bases). V was cut by 7 bases and J by 6 bases, with 17 bases left in between. This CDR3 has 14 residues. CDR1 is MNHNS and CDR2 is SASEGT in the germline V gene. The CDR3 region is CASNTIGGVDTQYF. As DNA, the CDR3 is TGTGCCAGCAACACTATCGGAGGAGTGGATACGCAGTATTTT.

This clonotype was detected only a few times. The chain joins TRBV5-6 to TRBJ2-7; D is uncertain. The CDR3 sequence is 12 residues long. Germline CDR1 and CDR2: SGHDT and YYEEEE. V lost 4 bases, J lost 6 bases, and 11 bases lay in between. In DNA, the CDR3 is TGTGCCAGCAGCCTAACACTATCCGAGCAGTACTTC. Amino acids: CASSLTLSEQYF.

This clonotype was seen ten or more times. The chain couples TRBV9 to TRBJ2-1, with TRBD2 matching 9 bases. This CDR3 contains 20 residues. Germline V lookup: CDR1 SGDLS, CDR2 YYNGEE. V shed 0 bases and J 1 base; nucleotides not matched to a gene: 14. In nucleotides, the CDR3 is TGTGCCAGCAGCGTAGGTGTCGTGGCTAGCGGGACCTTTTCCTACAATGAGCAGTTCTTC. The encoded protein is CASSVGVVASGTFSYNEQFF.

This clonotype appeared many times. The V call is TRBV11-3, the J call TRBJ2-1; D is unresolved. Trimming removed 5 bases at V and 3 bases at J, with 8 bases between. The germline gives CDR1 SGHNT, CDR2 YENEEA. The CDR3 spans 13 residues. The CDR3 nucleotides are TGTGCCAGCAGCGGAAAGGGCTACAATGAGCAGTTCTTC. Its protein product is CASSGKGYNEQFF. Complete variable domain (other parts from reference TRBV11-3 and TRBJ2-1): EAGVVQSPRYKIIEKKQPVAFWCNPISGHNTLYWYLQNLGQGPELLIRYENEEAVDDSQLPKDRFSAERLKGVDSTLKIQPAELGDSAVYLCASSGKGYNEQFFGPGTRLTVL.

Comments on this clonotype: Being one base from a much bigger clone, this may be a read error. The chain is built from TRBV7-9 and TRBJ2-5, with D possibly being TRBD1 (5 bases). There are 15 residues in the CDR3. Trimming left V 1 base short and J 5 bases short, with 14 bases between. Germline V gene data show CDR1 as SEHNR and CDR2 as FQNEAQ (reference sequence). This CDR3 reads CASSLGSTVPETQYF. The DNA of the CDR3 is TGTGCCAGCAGCTTAGGCTCGACAGTGCCGGAGACCCAGTACTTC.

This clonotype was counted a few times. CDR3 sequence: CASSLALLRDEQFF. The CDR3 bases are TGTGCCAGCAGCTTAGCCCTCCTACGAGATGAGCAGTTCTTC. The gene calls are TRBV7-2 and TRBJ2-1; D unclear. The CDR3 covers 14 residues. Trimming cost V 0 bases and J 8 bases, with 11 bases left between them. Germline V gene data show CDR1 as SGHTA and CDR2 as FQGNSA.

This clonotype was detected ten times or more. This chain uses TRBV7-2 with TRBJ2-7; 8 bases agree with TRBD2. V lost 2 bases to trimming and J lost 4 bases; unmatched junction nucleotides: 1. CDR1 and CDR2 (germline): SGHTA, FQGNSA. The CDR3 has 13 residues. The CDR3 region is CASSLTSGYEQYF. The CDR3 bases are TGTGCCAGCAGCTTAACTAGCGGATACGAGCAGTACTTC.

This clonotype was seen a handful of times. The V gene is TRBV29-1, the J gene TRBJ2-5; D is uncertain. Germline V lookup: CDR1 SQVTM, CDR2 ANQGSEA. There are 12 residues in the CDR3. Trimming removed 4 bases at V and 2 bases at J, with 8 bases between. The CDR3 spells CSVAASQETQYF. The CDR3 DNA follows: TGCAGCGTTGCAGCCTCTCAAGAGACCCAGTACTTC. Together with reference TRBV29-1 and TRBJ2-5, the CDR3 gives the full variable domain: SAVISQKPSRDICQRGTSLTIQCQVDSQVTMMFWYRQQPGQSLTLIATANQGSEATYESGFVIDKFPISRPNLTFSTLTVSNMSPEDSSIYLCSVAASQETQYFGPGTRLLVL.

This clonotype occurred a few times. V gene TRBV6-1 combines with J gene TRBJ2-4; D may be TRBD2 (5 bases). V gave up 5 bases and J gave up 0 bases, with 11 bases separating them. The CDR3 contains 15 residues. The germline gives CDR1 MNHNS, CDR2 SASEGT. CDR3 amino acids: CASSPRGIAKNIQYF. The CDR3 DNA is TGTGCCAGCAGTCCCCGAGGGATAGCCAAAAACATTCAGTACTTC.

The chain carries TRBV3-1 and TRBJ2-5; tentative D call: TRBD2 (6 bases). Germline CDR1 and CDR2: LGHDT and YNNKEL (reference sequence). The CDR3 covers 15 residues. V was trimmed by 7 bases and J by 2 bases, leaving 17 bases between them. The CDR3 nucleotides read TGTGCCAGCACCCCGAGTGGGGGGATTCAAGAGACCCAGTACTTC. It translates to CASTPSGGIQETQYF.

The chain links TRBV19 to TRBJ1-5; D gene unclear. Germline V gene lookup returns CDR1 LNHDA and CDR2 SQIVND (reference sequence). There are 13 residues in the CDR3. V lost 0 bases to trimming and J lost 7 bases, with 7 bases between them. CDR3 in DNA: TGTGCCAGTAGTATAGAAACGAGGCAGCCCCAGCATTTT. It yields the protein CASSIETRQPQHF.

The chain is built from TRBV5-1 and TRBJ2-7, with 7 bases that match TRBD1. Germline V gene data show CDR1 as SGHRS and CDR2 as YFSETQ. The CDR3 loop spans 15 amino acids. Trimming at V came to 4 bases and at J to 0 bases, leaving 7 bases not matched to a gene. CDR3 protein: CASSPLTGSSYEQYF. CDR3 sequence (DNA): TGCGCCAGCAGCCCCCTGACAGGGAGCTCCTACGAGCAGTACTTC. Together with reference TRBV5-1 and TRBJ2-7, the CDR3 gives the full variable domain: KAGVTQTPRYLIKTRGQQVTLSCSPISGHRSVSWYQQTPGQGLQFLFEYFSETQRNKGNFPGRFSGRQFSNSRSEMNVSTLELGDSALYLCASSPLTGSSYEQYFGPGTRLTVT.

This clonotype has at least ten counts. The rearrangement uses TRBV5-1 and TRBJ2-5; maybe TRBD1 (6 bases). V lost 4 bases and J 5 bases, leaving 12 bases between the germline ends. The germline gives CDR1 SGHRS, CDR2 YFSETQ. The CDR3 spans 13 residues. DNA of the CDR3: TGCGCCAGCAGCACTACAGGGTTGGAGACCCAGTACTTC. It codes for CASSTTGLETQYF. The full variable domain, its missing parts supplied by reference TRBV5-1 and TRBJ2-5, is KAGVTQTPRYLIKTRGQQVTLSCSPISGHRSVSWYQQTPGQGLQFLFEYFSETQRNKGNFPGRFSGRQFSNSRSEMNVSTLELGDSALYLCASSTTGLETQYFGPGTRLLVL.

This clonotype was seen repeatedly, ten times or more. The chain joins TRBV29-1 to TRBJ2-1; 7 bases are shared with TRBD2. This CDR3 is built from 15 residues. CDR1 is SQVTM, CDR2 ANQGSEA, per germline. V gave up 7 bases and J gave up 0 bases; unmatched junction bases: 9. Here the CDR3 DNA reads TGCAGCGGGAAACGACTAGCCAGCTCCTACAATGAGCAGTTCTTC. Amino acid sequence: CSGKRLASSYNEQFF.

This clonotype occurred many times. The rearrangement links TRBV7-2 to TRBJ1-6, with D possibly matching TRBD1 (6 bases). From germline, CDR1 is SGHTA and CDR2 FQGNSA. This CDR3 region has 14 residues. Trimming shortened V by 4 bases and J by 7 bases, and 11 bases separated the two germline ends. CDR3 sequence (DNA): TGTGCCAGCAGCTCAAGACAGGAGAATTCACCCCTCCACTTT. Encoded protein: CASSSRQENSPLHF.

This clonotype was observed at least ten times. The chain is built from TRBV20-1 and TRBJ2-3, with D perhaps TRBD2 (6 bases). This CDR3 spans 13 amino acids. V was shortened by 3 bases and J by 0 bases, with 7 bases between the two germline ends. Germline CDR1 and CDR2: DFQATT and SNEGSKA (reference sequence). The CDR3 DNA sequence: TGCAGTGCTAGGAGCGGGAGCACAGATACGCAGTATTTT. Its translation is CSARSGSTDTQYF.

This clonotype has at least ten counts. J is TRBJ2-1 and V is TRBV10-2; D is possibly TRBD2 (5 bases). This CDR3 comprises 13 residues. Looked up from germline, CDR1 is WSHSY and CDR2 is SAAADI. The V end was cut by 2 bases, the J end by 6 bases, with 8 bases between. The CDR3 nucleotides are TGCGCCAGCAGTGAGCAGGCGGGCAATGAGCAGTTCTTC. This encodes CASSEQAGNEQFF.

The rearrangement uses TRBV7-2 and TRBJ2-2; no reliable D call. Trimming cost V 2 bases and J 4 bases, with 14 bases left between them. From germline, CDR1 is SGHTA and CDR2 FQGNSA. This CDR3 comprises 16 residues. The CDR3 protein is CASSLSPPEITGELFF. CDR3 DNA sequence: TGTGCCAGCAGCTTATCACCTCCTGAGATCACCGGGGAGCTGTTTTTT.

On this clonotype itself: The junction and the germline gene differ at one end; a read error may be behind it. The rearrangement uses TRBV12-3 or TRBV12-4 and TRBJ2-1; 9 bases are a match to TRBD2. This CDR3 is 15 amino acids long. The chain's CDR3 is CASRMAGGFYNGQFF. For the CDR3, the DNA is TGTGCCAGCAGAATGGCGGGAGGGTTTTACAATGGGCAGTTCTTC.

The chain recombines TRBV18 with TRBJ2-3; 13 positions agree with TRBD2. CDR1 and CDR2 (germline): KGHSH, LQKENI. Trimming removed 5 bases from V and 4 bases from J; junction bases left unmatched: 6. CDR3 length: 16 amino acids. This chain's CDR3 is CASSSGLAGDADTQYF. The DNA for the CDR3 is TGTGCCAGCTCAAGCGGACTAGCGGGAGACGCAGATACGCAGTATTTT.

The table lists this clonotype with many counts. Here the CDR3 DNA reads TGTGCCAGCAGCGTCCGGGGACAGGGAGACTACAATGAGCAGTTCTTC. Protein sequence: CASSVRGQGDYNEQFF. The chain employs TRBV9 and TRBJ2-1, with TRBD1 identical over 9 bases. This CDR3 is built from 16 residues. Germline V gene lookup returns CDR1 SGDLS and CDR2 YYNGEE. Trimming at V came to 2 bases and at J to 3 bases, leaving 6 bases not matched to a gene.

The V call is TRBV29-1, the J call TRBJ2-6; unclear D gene. Germline CDR1 SQVTM, CDR2 ANQGSEA. Trimming took 4 bases from V and 1 from J, leaving 8 bases between them. This CDR3 is 14 amino acids long. DNA for the CDR3: TGCAGCGTTGCAACTCAATCTGGGGCCAACGTCCTGACTTTC. Encoded protein: CSVATQSGANVLTF.

The chain is built from TRBV9 and TRBJ2-5; TRBD2 aligns across 11 bases. This CDR3 contains 18 residues. Germline V gene lookup returns CDR1 SGDLS and CDR2 YYNGEE. Unmatched junction bases numbered 11, after V lost 4 bases and J lost 0 bases. DNA for the CDR3: TGTGCCAGCAGCCTCGGAATAGCGGGAGGGTTGTACCAAGAGACCCAGTACTTC. Encoded protein: CASSLGIAGGLYQETQYF.

V is TRBV6-5 and J is TRBJ2-4; the D gene is possibly TRBD2 (5 bases). The CDR3 runs to 18 residues. Germline CDR1 MNHEY, CDR2 SVGAGI. V was cut by 4 bases and J by 1 base, with 20 bases left in between. The CDR3 DNA reads as TGTGCCAGCAGTTGGACCACTAGAGAGGTCGGTGCCAAAAACATTCAGTACTTC. Its translation: CASSWTTREVGAKNIQYF.

This clonotype was counted many times. The gene calls are TRBV20-1 and TRBJ2-2; no reliable D call. Trimming left V 3 bases short and J 4 bases short, with 12 bases between. Germline CDR1 and CDR2: DFQATT and SNEGSKA (reference sequence). This CDR3 contains 14 residues. Written as DNA, the CDR3 is TGCAGTGCTAGTCACGACACGTTCACCGGGGAGCTGTTTTTT. It yields the protein CSASHDTFTGELFF.

J is TRBJ2-1 and V is TRBV5-1; the match to TRBD1 covers 8 bases. Germline trimming cut 4 bases from V and 6 bases from J; bases unmatched to any gene: 3. Germline V gives CDR1 SGHRS, CDR2 YFSETQ. The CDR3 is 13 amino acids. CDR3 DNA sequence: TGCGCCAGCAGCCGACAGGGGTCCAATGAGCAGTTCTTC. It specifies CASSRQGSNEQFF.

The rearrangement uses TRBV29-1 and TRBJ2-3; the D is unclear. The CDR3 extends over 12 amino acids. Germline V gene lookup returns CDR1 SQVTM and CDR2 ANQGSEA. V gave up 4 bases and J gave up 2 bases, with 7 bases separating them. The CDR3 loop is CSVVPATDTQYF. For the CDR3, the DNA is TGCAGCGTTGTCCCGGCCACAGATACGCAGTATTTT.